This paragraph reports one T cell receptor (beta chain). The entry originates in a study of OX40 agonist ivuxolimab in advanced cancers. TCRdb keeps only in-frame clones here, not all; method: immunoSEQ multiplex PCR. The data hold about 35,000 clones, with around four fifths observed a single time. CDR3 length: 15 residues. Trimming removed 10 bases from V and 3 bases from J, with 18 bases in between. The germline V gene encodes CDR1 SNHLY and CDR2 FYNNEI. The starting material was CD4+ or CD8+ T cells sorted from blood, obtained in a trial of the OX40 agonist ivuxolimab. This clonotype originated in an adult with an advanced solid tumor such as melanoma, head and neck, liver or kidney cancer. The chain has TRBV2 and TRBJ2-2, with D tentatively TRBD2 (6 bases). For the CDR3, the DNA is TGTGCCACCCAAGTGTGGGGGGAAGACACCGGGGAGCTGTTTTTT. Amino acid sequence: CATQVWGEDTGELFF.